The present entry profiles one T cell receptor (beta chain) with its context. Antigen: not known. The entry originates in a study of post-analysis software for immune sequencing data. The J segment lost 6 bases and the V segment lost 2 bases, leaving 4 bases of the junction unmatched. Germline V gene data show CDR1 as SGHRS and CDR2 as YFSETQ. The CDR3 sequence is 14 residues long. Overall study findings and caveats: TRBV segments more frequent in patients than in controls numbered about 5 and included TRBV5-6, TRBV5-1 and TRBV20-1. The study found significantly lower normalized Chao1 diversity in multiple sclerosis patients than in controls. With F measure, samples from one preparation batch clustered together strongly.

Prepared libraries of TCR beta cDNA carried unique molecular identifiers. Each CDR3 protein is one row after TCRdb ran MiXCR on the PCR reads. The profile shows 800,000 to 950,000 distinct CDR3 sequences, roughly 50% of them singletons. J is TRBJ1-4 and V is TRBV5-1, with 7 bases fitting TRBD1. This receptor was identified in a girl aged 10-17 years with multiple sclerosis. Sequenced material: blood. This chain's CDR3 is CASSFGTDHEKLFF. DNA of the CDR3: TGCGCCAGCAGCTTCGGGACAGATCATGAAAAACTGTTTTTT.